These T cell receptor beta chains were read from a single sample in a study of T cells in Graves' hyperthyroidism and ophthalmopathy. TCRdb reanalysed the multiplex PCR reads using MiXCR and keeps one entry per CDR3 protein. The data hold roughly 420,000 distinct CDR3 sequences, with roughly an eighth observed a single time. The sample comprised blood. The receptor source for this set is a woman between 18 and 29 years old with Graves' hyperthyroidism. Both conserved end residues are part of each CDR3. The order of the fields is clone size, D gene, J gene, V gene, CDR3 protein, CDR3 DNA. A D gene is named only where the DNA matches it firmly. A clone size is listed for some rows: how often the clone was seen (once, few, many), or a class if it is expanded.

clone_size: few
d_call: TRBD2
j_call: TRBJ2-1
v_call: TRBV4-1
cdr3_aa: CASSRQGGLAAYNEQSF
cdr3_nt: TGCGCCAGCAGCCGACAGGGGGGACTAGCGGCGTACAATGAGCAGTCCTTC

clone_size: many
d_call: .
j_call: TRBJ1-6
v_call: TRBV4-3
cdr3_aa: CASSQGSGTQNSPLHF
cdr3_nt: TGCGCCAGCAGCCAAGGGTCCGGGACGCAAAATTCACCCCTCCACTTT

clone_size: .
d_call: .
j_call: TRBJ1-2
v_call: TRBV7-9
cdr3_aa: CASSLGKGSYGYTF
cdr3_nt: TGTGCCAGCAGCTTAGGAAAGGGGTCTTATGGCTACACCTTC

clone_size: .
d_call: .
j_call: TRBJ1-1
v_call: TRBV2
cdr3_aa: CASSPHPFNTEAFF
cdr3_nt: TGTGCCAGCAGTCCACATCCTTTTAACACTGAAGCTTTCTTT

clone_size: many
d_call: .
j_call: TRBJ2-1
v_call: TRBV2
cdr3_aa: CASRLTDDNEQFF
cdr3_nt: TGTGCCAGCAGACTTACGGACGACAATGAGCAGTTCTTC

clone_size: many
d_call: TRBD1
j_call: TRBJ2-7
v_call: TRBV4-1
cdr3_aa: CASRTVFRGKRYEQYF
cdr3_nt: TGCGCCAGCAGGACCGTCTTCAGGGGGAAGAGATACGAGCAGTACTTC

clone_size: many
d_call: .
j_call: TRBJ2-7
v_call: TRBV28
cdr3_aa: CASSAFGGGRGSYEQYF
cdr3_nt: TGTGCCAGCAGTGCATTCGGGGGAGGTCGGGGCTCCTACGAGCAGTACTTC

clone_size: many
d_call: TRBD2
j_call: TRBJ2-7
v_call: TRBV18
cdr3_aa: CASSRSGRAYEQYF
cdr3_nt: TGTGCCAGCTCACGTAGCGGGAGGGCCTACGAGCAGTACTTC

clone_size: few
d_call: .
j_call: TRBJ1-2
v_call: TRBV6-5
cdr3_aa: CASSYGQLNYGYTF
cdr3_nt: TGTGCCAGCAGTTACGGACAGCTTAACTATGGCTACACCTTC

clone_size: few
d_call: .
j_call: TRBJ2-1
v_call: TRBV10-2
cdr3_aa: CASTATDRYNEQFF
cdr3_nt: TGCGCCAGCACGGCGACAGACCGCTACAATGAGCAGTTCTTC

clone_size: many
d_call: TRBD1
j_call: TRBJ2-2
v_call: TRBV11-1
cdr3_aa: CASSLARGTGVTGELFF
cdr3_nt: TGTGCCAGCAGCTTAGCGCGGGGGACAGGGGTCACCGGGGAGCTGTTTTTT

clone_size: many
d_call: .
j_call: TRBJ2-7
v_call: TRBV7-2
cdr3_aa: CASSARQWGRSYEQYF
cdr3_nt: TGTGCCAGCAGCGCCCGTCAATGGGGGCGCTCCTACGAGCAGTACTTC

clone_size: few
d_call: TRBD2
j_call: TRBJ2-7
v_call: TRBV7-9
cdr3_aa: CASSLPSGSYEQYF
cdr3_nt: TGTGCCAGCAGCTTACCTAGCGGGAGCTACGAGCAGTACTTC

clone_size: many
d_call: .
j_call: TRBJ1-1
v_call: TRBV30
cdr3_aa: CAWAPGNTEAFF
cdr3_nt: TGTGCCTGGGCTCCGGGGAACACTGAAGCTTTCTTT

clone_size: many
d_call: .
j_call: TRBJ2-7
v_call: TRBV12-3/TRBV12-4
cdr3_aa: CASSSGVIEQYF
cdr3_nt: TGTGCCAGCAGTTCTGGGGTAATAGAGCAGTACTTC

clone_size: many
d_call: .
j_call: TRBJ2-3
v_call: TRBV9
cdr3_aa: CASSSIERSPDTQYF
cdr3_nt: TGTGCCAGCTCGTCGATCGAAAGGAGCCCAGATACGCAGTATTTT

clone_size: many
d_call: TRBD1
j_call: TRBJ2-7
v_call: TRBV11-2
cdr3_aa: CASSLLQGAPSTYEQYF
cdr3_nt: TGTGCCAGCAGCCTACTACAGGGGGCTCCCAGTACGTACGAGCAGTACTTC

clone_size: few
d_call: TRBD2
j_call: TRBJ2-3
v_call: TRBV6-1
cdr3_aa: CASSEVISSGSADTQYF
cdr3_nt: TGTGCCAGCAGTGAAGTCATCTCTAGCGGGAGTGCAGATACGCAGTATTTT

clone_size: many
d_call: .
j_call: TRBJ2-7
v_call: TRBV29-1
cdr3_aa: CSGTHYEQYF
cdr3_nt: TGCAGCGGGACCCACTACGAGCAGTACTTC

clone_size: .
d_call: .
j_call: TRBJ2-1
v_call: TRBV5-1
cdr3_aa: CASSVQTVGNNEQFF
cdr3_nt: TGCGCCAGCAGCGTGCAGACAGTTGGCAACAATGAGCAGTTCTTC

clone_size: .
d_call: TRBD2
j_call: TRBJ2-5
v_call: TRBV7-2
cdr3_aa: CASSYQRGLLETQYF
cdr3_nt: TGTGCCAGCAGCTATCAGCGGGGGCTTTTGGAGACCCAGTACTTC

clone_size: many
d_call: .
j_call: TRBJ2-1
v_call: TRBV6-2/TRBV6-3
cdr3_aa: CASKAARSSYNEQFF
cdr3_nt: TGTGCCAGCAAGGCTGCCAGGAGCTCCTACAATGAGCAGTTCTTC

clone_size: many
d_call: .
j_call: TRBJ1-2
v_call: TRBV20-1
cdr3_aa: CSASFNGYTF
cdr3_nt: TGCAGTGCTAGTTTCAATGGCTACACCTTC

clone_size: many
d_call: .
j_call: TRBJ2-3
v_call: TRBV7-9
cdr3_aa: CASSLADLTTDTQYF
cdr3_nt: TGTGCCAGCAGCTTAGCGGACTTGACCACAGATACGCAGTATTTT

clone_size: .
d_call: TRBD2
j_call: TRBJ2-5
v_call: TRBV27
cdr3_aa: CASSRLAGGGINAETQYF
cdr3_nt: TGTGCCAGCAGCCGCCTAGCGGGAGGCGGAATTAACGCAGAGACCCAGTACTTC

clone_size: many
d_call: .
j_call: TRBJ1-1
v_call: TRBV2
cdr3_aa: CASSPRLEAFF
cdr3_nt: TGTGCCAGCAGTCCACGTTTAGAAGCTTTCTTT

clone_size: many
d_call: TRBD2
j_call: TRBJ2-3
v_call: TRBV27
cdr3_aa: CASSLSSGSGDTQYF
cdr3_nt: TGTGCCAGCAGTTTATCTAGCGGGAGCGGGGATACGCAGTATTTT

clone_size: few
d_call: .
j_call: TRBJ1-5
v_call: TRBV11-2
cdr3_aa: CASTRIDRPQHF
cdr3_nt: TGTGCCAGCACTCGAATAGATCGGCCCCAGCATTTT

clone_size: few
d_call: .
j_call: TRBJ2-5
v_call: TRBV28
cdr3_aa: CASSFRGADETQYF
cdr3_nt: TGTGCCAGCAGTTTCCGGGGGGCGGACGAGACCCAGTACTTC

clone_size: many
d_call: .
j_call: TRBJ1-1
v_call: TRBV28
cdr3_aa: CASSLGGARRSEAFF
cdr3_nt: TGTGCCAGCAGTTTAGGTGGGGCCAGGAGGAGTGAAGCTTTCTTT

clone_size: many
d_call: TRBD1
j_call: TRBJ1-1
v_call: TRBV28
cdr3_aa: CASSSLRGLTEAFF
cdr3_nt: TGTGCCAGCAGTTCGCTCAGGGGGCTGACTGAAGCTTTCTTT

clone_size: many
d_call: .
j_call: TRBJ2-1
v_call: TRBV6-4
cdr3_aa: CASSPGGDNGEQFF
cdr3_nt: TGTGCCAGCAGTCCTGGAGGCGATAACGGTGAGCAGTTCTTC

clone_size: .
d_call: .
j_call: TRBJ1-1
v_call: TRBV29-1
cdr3_aa: CSVSIRGRGEAFF
cdr3_nt: TGCAGCGTCTCAATTCGGGGACGGGGTGAAGCTTTCTTT

clone_size: many
d_call: TRBD2
j_call: TRBJ2-1
v_call: TRBV29-1
cdr3_aa: CSVTTSGSYNEQFF
cdr3_nt: TGCAGCGTTACGACTAGCGGGAGCTACAATGAGCAGTTCTTC

clone_size: .
d_call: TRBD2
j_call: TRBJ2-3
v_call: TRBV7-2
cdr3_aa: CASSPRLAENTDTQYF
cdr3_nt: TGTGCCAGCAGCCCCCGACTAGCGGAGAACACAGATACGCAGTATTTT

clone_size: many
d_call: .
j_call: TRBJ2-1
v_call: TRBV27
cdr3_aa: CASVSTGMINEQFF
cdr3_nt: TGTGCCAGCGTGTCAACGGGAATGATCAATGAGCAGTTCTTC

clone_size: few
d_call: .
j_call: TRBJ1-5
v_call: TRBV29-1
cdr3_aa: CSVVRTVNNQPQHF
cdr3_nt: TGCAGCGTTGTAAGGACCGTGAACAATCAGCCCCAGCATTTT

clone_size: .
d_call: .
j_call: TRBJ1-2
v_call: TRBV20-1
cdr3_aa: CSAPREVGAVYGYTF
cdr3_nt: TGCAGTGCTCCCCGCGAGGTTGGGGCCGTCTATGGCTACACCTTC

clone_size: many
d_call: .
j_call: TRBJ2-7
v_call: TRBV20-1
cdr3_aa: CSAEPVSYEQYF
cdr3_nt: TGCAGTGCTGAACCCGTTTCCTACGAGCAGTACTTC

clone_size: .
d_call: .
j_call: TRBJ2-1
v_call: TRBV20-1
cdr3_aa: CSAAPGAEQFF
cdr3_nt: TGCAGTGCAGCCCCTGGGGCGGAGCAGTTCTTC

clone_size: .
d_call: TRBD1
j_call: TRBJ2-7
v_call: TRBV10-3
cdr3_aa: CAIRDRGGEQYF
cdr3_nt: TGTGCCATCAGGGACAGGGGAGGCGAGCAGTACTTC

clone_size: many
d_call: .
j_call: TRBJ1-1
v_call: TRBV30
cdr3_aa: CAWSGQANTEAFF
cdr3_nt: TGTGCCTGGAGTGGACAGGCGAACACTGAAGCTTTCTTT